The next 3 T cell receptor beta chains were all read from a single sample in a study of blood T cells in healthy people across ages. A sample-barcoded 5' primer and a J-beta primer mix were used in a second PCR of roughly 6 to 11 cycles. TCRdb itself ran the 5' RACE reads through MiXCR, one entry per CDR3 protein. The sample lists around 800,000 distinct CDR3 sequences; roughly 25% were seen once. These data were also filed under a second study, of T cells of mothers and their children.

The source material was blood. The source is a boy aged 5 to 17 in good health.

The genes are TRBV20-1 and TRBJ2-6; TRBD1 might be the D (6 bases). V gave up 0 bases and J gave up 0 bases, with 9 bases separating them. CDR1 and CDR2 from the germline V gene are DFQATT and SNEGSKA (reference sequence). This CDR3 comprises 16 residues. The CDR3 sequence: CSARDQGSSGANVLTF. CDR3 sequence (DNA): TGCAGTGCTAGAGATCAGGGGTCCTCTGGGGCCAACGTCCTGACTTTC.

The rearrangement uses TRBV5-1 and TRBJ2-1; a weak D match, TRBD2 (6 bases). Trimming left V 4 bases short and J 0 bases short, with 14 bases between. The germline CDR1 and CDR2 sequences are SGHRS and YFSETQ. The CDR3 is 16 amino acids. The CDR3 here is CASSRGLGGSYNEQFF. The CDR3 bases are TGCGCCAGCAGCAGGGGCCTCGGGGGCTCCTACAATGAGCAGTTCTTC.

The V call is TRBV5-5, the J call TRBJ2-1, with 10 positions matching TRBD2. CDR3 length: 14 residues. Germline V gene data show CDR1 as SGHKS and CDR2 as YYEKEE (reference sequence). The ends lost 10 bases at V and 6 bases at J; junction bases unmatched: 10. The chain's CDR3 is CASTAGGLVNEQFF. In DNA form, the CDR3 reads TGTGCCTCTACAGCGGGGGGGCTGGTCAATGAGCAGTTCTTC.